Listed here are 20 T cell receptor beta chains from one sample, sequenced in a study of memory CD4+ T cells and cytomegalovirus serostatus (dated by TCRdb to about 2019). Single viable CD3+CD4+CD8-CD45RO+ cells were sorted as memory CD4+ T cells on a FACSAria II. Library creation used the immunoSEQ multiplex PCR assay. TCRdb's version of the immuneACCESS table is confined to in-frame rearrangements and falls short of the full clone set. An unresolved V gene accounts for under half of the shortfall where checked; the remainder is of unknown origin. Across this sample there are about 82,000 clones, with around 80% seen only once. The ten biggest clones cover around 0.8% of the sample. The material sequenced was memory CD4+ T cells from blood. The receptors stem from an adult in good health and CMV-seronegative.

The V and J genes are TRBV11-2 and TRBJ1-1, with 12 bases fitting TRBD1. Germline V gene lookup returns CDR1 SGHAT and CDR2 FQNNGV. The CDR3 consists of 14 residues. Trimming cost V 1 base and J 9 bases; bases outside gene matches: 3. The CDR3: CASSLGGQGAKAFF. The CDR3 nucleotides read TGTGCCAGCAGCTTAGGGGGACAGGGGGCAAAAGCTTTCTTT.

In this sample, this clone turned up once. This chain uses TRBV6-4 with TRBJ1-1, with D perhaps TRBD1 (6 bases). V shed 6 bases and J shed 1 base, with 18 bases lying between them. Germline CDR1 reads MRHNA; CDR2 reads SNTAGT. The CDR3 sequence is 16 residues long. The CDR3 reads CASSVPGHNGNTEAFF. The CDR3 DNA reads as TGTGCCAGCAGCGTACCGGGACACAACGGGAACACTGAAGCTTTCTTT.

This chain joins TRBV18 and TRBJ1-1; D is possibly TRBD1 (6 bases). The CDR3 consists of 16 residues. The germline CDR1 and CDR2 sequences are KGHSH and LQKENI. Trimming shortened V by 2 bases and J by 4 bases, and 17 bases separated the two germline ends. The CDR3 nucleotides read TGTGCCAGCTCACCAAATGCGGGGGCCGCATCCACTGAAGCTTTCTTT. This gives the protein CASSPNAGAASTEAFF.

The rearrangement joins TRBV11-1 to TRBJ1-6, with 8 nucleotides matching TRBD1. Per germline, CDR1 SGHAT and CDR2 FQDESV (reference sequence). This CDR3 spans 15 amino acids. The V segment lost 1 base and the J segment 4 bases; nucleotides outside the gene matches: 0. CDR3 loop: CASSLGQGYNSPLHF. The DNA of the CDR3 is TGTGCCAGCAGCTTAGGACAGGGGTATAATTCACCCCTCCACTTT.

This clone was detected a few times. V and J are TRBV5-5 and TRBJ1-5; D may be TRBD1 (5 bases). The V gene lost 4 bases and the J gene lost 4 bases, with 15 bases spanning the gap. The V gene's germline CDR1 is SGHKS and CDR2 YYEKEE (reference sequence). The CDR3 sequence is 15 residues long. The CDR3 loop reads CASSVSRGRNQPQHF. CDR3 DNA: TGTGCCAGCAGCGTTTCTCGGGGCCGAAATCAGCCCCAGCATTTT.

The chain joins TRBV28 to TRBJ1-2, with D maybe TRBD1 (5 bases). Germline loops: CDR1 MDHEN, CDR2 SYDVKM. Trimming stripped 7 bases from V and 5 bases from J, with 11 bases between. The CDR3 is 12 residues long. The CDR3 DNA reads TGTGCCAGCATAGGGGCCGAGTATGGCTACACCTTC. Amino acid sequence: CASIGAEYGYTF.

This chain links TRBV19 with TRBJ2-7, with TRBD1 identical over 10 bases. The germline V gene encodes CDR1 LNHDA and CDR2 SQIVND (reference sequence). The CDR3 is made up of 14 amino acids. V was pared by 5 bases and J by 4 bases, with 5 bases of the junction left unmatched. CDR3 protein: CASSPDRGYYEQYF. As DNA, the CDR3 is TGTGCCAGTAGTCCGGACAGGGGGTATTACGAGCAGTACTTC. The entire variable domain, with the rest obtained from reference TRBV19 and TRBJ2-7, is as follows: DGGITQSPKYLFRKEGQNVTLSCEQNLNHDAMYWYRQDPGQGLRLIYYSQIVNDFQKGDIAEGYSVSREKKESFPLTVTSAQKNPTAFYLCASSPDRGYYEQYFGPGTRLTVT.

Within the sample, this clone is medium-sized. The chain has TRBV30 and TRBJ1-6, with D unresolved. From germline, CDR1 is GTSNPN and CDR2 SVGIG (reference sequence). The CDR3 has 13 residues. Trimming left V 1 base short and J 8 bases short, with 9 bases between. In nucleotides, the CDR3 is TGTGCCTGGAGTGAGGCGGAAGATTCACCCCTCCACTTT. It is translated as CAWSEAEDSPLHF. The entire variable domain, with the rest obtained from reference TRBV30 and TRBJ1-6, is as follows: SQTIHQWPATLVQPVGSPLSLECTVEGTSNPNLYWYRQAAGRGLQLLFYSVGIGQISSEVPQNLSASRPQDRQFILSSKKLLLSDSGFYLCAWSEAEDSPLHFGNGTRLTVT.

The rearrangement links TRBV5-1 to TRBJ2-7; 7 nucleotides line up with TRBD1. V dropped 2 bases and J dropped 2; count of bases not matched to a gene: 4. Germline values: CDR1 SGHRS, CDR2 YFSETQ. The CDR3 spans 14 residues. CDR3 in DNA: TGCGCCAGCAGCTTTGGGACAGACACCTACGAGCAGTACTTC. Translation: CASSFGTDTYEQYF.

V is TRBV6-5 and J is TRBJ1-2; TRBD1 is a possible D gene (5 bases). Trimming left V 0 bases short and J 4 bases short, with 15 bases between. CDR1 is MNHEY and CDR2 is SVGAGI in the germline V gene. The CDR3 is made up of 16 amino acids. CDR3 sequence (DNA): TGTGCCAGCAGTTACTCGTACGGGACGGTCGGCTATGGCTACACCTTC. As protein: CASSYSYGTVGYGYTF.

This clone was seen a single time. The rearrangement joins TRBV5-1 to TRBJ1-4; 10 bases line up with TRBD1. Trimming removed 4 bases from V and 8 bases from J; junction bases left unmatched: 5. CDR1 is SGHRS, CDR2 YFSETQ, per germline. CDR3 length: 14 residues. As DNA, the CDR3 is TGCGCCAGCAGCAGCGGGACAGGGGACGAAAAACTGTTTTTT. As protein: CASSSGTGDEKLFF.

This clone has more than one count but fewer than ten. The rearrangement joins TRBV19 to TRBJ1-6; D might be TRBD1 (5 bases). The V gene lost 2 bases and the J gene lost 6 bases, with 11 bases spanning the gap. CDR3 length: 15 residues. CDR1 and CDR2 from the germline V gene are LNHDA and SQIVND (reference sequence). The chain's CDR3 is CASSILDSLNSPLHF. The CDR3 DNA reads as TGTGCCAGTAGTATACTCGACAGTCTTAATTCACCCCTCCACTTT.

The CDR3 bases are TGTGCCTGGAGTGTACTGGGCGCAGATACGCAGTATTTT. This translates into CAWSVLGADTQYF. The genes are TRBV30 and TRBJ2-3; D is unresolved. The CDR3 loop spans 13 amino acids. The germline CDR1 and CDR2 sequences are GTSNPN and SVGIG (reference sequence). The V gene lost 0 bases and the J gene lost 4 bases, with 8 bases spanning the gap.

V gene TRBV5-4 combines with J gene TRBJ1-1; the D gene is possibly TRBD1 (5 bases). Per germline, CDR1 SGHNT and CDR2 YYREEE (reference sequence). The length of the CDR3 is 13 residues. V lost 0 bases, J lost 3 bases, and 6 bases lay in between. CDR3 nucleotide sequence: TGTGCCAGCAGCTTGGTGACAGACACTGAAGCTTTCTTT. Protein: CASSLVTDTEAFF.

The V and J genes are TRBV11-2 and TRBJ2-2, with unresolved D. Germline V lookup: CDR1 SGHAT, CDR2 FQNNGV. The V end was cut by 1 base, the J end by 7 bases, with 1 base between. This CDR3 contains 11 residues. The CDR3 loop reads CASSLVGELFF. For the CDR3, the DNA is TGTGCCAGCAGCTTAGTCGGGGAGCTGTTTTTT.

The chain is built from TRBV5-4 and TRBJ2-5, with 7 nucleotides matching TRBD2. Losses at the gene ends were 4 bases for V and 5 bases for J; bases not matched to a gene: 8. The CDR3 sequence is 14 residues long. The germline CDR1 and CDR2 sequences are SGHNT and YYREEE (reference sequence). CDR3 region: CASSGTREEETQYF. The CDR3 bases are TGTGCCAGCAGCGGAACCCGGGAGGAGGAGACCCAGTACTTC.

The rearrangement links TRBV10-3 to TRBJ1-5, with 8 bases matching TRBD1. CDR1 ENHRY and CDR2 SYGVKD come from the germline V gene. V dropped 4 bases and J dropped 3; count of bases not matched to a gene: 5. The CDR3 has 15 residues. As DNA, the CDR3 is TGTGCCATCAGTGGAGGGGACAGGTACAATCAGCCCCAGCATTTT. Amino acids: CAISGGDRYNQPQHF.

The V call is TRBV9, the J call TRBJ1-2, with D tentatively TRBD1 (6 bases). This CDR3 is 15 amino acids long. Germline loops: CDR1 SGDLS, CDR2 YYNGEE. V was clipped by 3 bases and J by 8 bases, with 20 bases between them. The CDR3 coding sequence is TGTGCCAGCAGCGCCCAGGTATCTGGGGGGGCCGGCTACACCTTC. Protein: CASSAQVSGGAGYTF.

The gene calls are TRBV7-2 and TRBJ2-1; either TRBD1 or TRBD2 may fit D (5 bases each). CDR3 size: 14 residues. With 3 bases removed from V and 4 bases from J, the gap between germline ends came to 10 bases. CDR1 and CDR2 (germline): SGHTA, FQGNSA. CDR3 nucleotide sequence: TGTGCCAGCAGCTTGGGGACGGATTACAATGAGCAGTTCTTC. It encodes CASSLGTDYNEQFF.

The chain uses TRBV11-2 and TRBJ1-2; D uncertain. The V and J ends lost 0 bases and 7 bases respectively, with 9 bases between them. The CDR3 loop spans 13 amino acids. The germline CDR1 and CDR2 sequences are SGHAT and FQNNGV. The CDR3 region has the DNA TGTGCCAGCAGCTTAGATCCCTCGGGTGGCTACACCTTC. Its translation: CASSLDPSGGYTF. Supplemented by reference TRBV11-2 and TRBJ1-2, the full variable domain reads EAGVAQSPRYKIIEKRQSVAFWCNPISGHATLYWYQQILGQGPKLLIQFQNNGVVDDSQLPKDRFSAERLKGVDSTLKIQPAKLEDSAVYLCASSLDPSGGYTFGSGTRLTVV.